This record concerns one T cell receptor beta chain sequence. The antigen remains undetermined. This CDR3 region has 13 residues. Germline CDR1 reads DFQATT; CDR2 reads SNEGSKA (reference sequence). V lost 4 bases, J lost 0 bases, and 1 base stayed unmatched. These data come from a study of naive and memory T cell subsets. Study observations and caveats: Diversity fell and Gini index rose from naive through CM, EM, EMRA.

Both TRBC1 and TRBC2 were covered by a beta constant-region primer of two equimolar oligonucleotides. TCRdb reanalysed the UMI-ligation and nested PCR reads using MiXCR and keeps one entry per CDR3 protein. The sample shows 84,000 or so distinct CDR3 sequences, roughly 7% of them seen only once. Alpha and beta libraries were amplified separately from the second PCR onward. Overnight CMV lysate stimulation of fresh PBMCs defined donor CMV status by CD4+ IFNgamma. Cells stained for CD3, CD4, CD8, CD45RA, CD27 and viability were sorted into four CD45RA/CD27 subsets. The rearrangement joins TRBV20-1 to TRBJ2-7, with TRBD2 matching over 9 bases. The sequenced sample consisted of central memory CD4+ T cells from blood. This receptor was identified in a human donor in good health. In nucleotides, the CDR3 is TGCAGTGCTACTAGCGGGACCTCCTACGAGCAGTACTTC. Encoded protein: CSATSGTSYEQYF.